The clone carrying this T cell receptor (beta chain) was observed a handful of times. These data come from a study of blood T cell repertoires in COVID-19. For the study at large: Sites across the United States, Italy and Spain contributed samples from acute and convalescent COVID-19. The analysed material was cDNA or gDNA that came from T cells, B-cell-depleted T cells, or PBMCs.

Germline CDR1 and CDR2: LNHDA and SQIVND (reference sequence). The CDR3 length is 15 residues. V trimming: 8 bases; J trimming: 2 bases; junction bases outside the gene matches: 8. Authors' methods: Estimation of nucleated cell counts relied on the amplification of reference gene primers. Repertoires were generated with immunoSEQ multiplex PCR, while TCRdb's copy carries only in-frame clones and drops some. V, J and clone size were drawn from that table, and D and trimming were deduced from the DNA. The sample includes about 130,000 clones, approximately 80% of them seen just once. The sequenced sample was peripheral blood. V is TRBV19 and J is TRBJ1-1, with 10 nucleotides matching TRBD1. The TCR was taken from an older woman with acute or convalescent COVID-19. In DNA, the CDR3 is TGTGCCAGTCGCTTGCGGGACAGGGGTAACACTGAAGCTTTCTTT. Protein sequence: CASRLRDRGNTEAFF. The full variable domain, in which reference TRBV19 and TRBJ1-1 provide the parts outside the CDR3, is DGGITQSPKYLFRKEGQNVTLSCEQNLNHDAMYWYRQDPGQGLRLIYYSQIVNDFQKGDIAEGYSVSREKKESFPLTVTSAQKNPTAFYLCASRLRDRGNTEAFFGQGTRLTVV.